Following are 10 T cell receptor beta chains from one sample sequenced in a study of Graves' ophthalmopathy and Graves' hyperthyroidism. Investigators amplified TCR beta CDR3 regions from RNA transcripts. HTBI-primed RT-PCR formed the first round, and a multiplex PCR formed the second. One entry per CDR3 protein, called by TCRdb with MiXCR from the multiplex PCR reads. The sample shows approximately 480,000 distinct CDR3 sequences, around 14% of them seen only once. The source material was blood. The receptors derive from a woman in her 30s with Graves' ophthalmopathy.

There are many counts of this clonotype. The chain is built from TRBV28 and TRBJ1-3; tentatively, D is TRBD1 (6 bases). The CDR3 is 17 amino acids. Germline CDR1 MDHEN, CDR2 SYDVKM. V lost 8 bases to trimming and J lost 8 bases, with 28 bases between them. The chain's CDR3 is CASSFGKTWGAVDTIYF. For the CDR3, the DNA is TGTGCCAGCTCATTTGGCAAGACTTGGGGGGCTGTGGACACCATATATTTT.

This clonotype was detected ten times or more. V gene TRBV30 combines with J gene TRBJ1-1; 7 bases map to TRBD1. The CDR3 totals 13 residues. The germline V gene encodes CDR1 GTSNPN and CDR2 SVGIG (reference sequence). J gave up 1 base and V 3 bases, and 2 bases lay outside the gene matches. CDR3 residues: CAWRNRGNTEAFF. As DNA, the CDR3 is TGTGCCTGGAGAAACAGGGGGAACACTGAAGCTTTCTTT. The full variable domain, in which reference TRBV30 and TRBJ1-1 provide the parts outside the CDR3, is SQTIHQWPATLVQPVGSPLSLECTVEGTSNPNLYWYRQAAGRGLQLLFYSVGIGQISSEVPQNLSASRPQDRQFILSSKKLLLSDSGFYLCAWRNRGNTEAFFGQGTRLTVV.

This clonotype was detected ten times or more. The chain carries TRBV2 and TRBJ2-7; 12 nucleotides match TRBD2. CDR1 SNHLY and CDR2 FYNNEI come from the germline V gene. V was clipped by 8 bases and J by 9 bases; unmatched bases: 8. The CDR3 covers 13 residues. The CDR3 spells CASGGLAGSGQYF. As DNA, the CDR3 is TGTGCCAGCGGCGGACTAGCGGGGTCAGGGCAGTACTTC. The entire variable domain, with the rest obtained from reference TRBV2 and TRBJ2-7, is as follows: EPEVTQTPSHQVTQMGQEVILRCVPISNHLYFYWYRQILGQKVEFLVSFYNNEISEKSEIFDDQFSVERPDGSNFTLKIRSTKLEDSAMYFCASGGLAGSGQYFGPGTRLTVT.

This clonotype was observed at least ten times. CDR3 in amino acids: CASRDNFNQPQHF. As DNA, the CDR3 is TGTGCCAGCAGGGACAACTTTAATCAGCCCCAGCATTTT. The V gene is TRBV28, the J gene TRBJ1-5; D is perhaps TRBD1 (5 bases). This CDR3 spans 13 amino acids. From germline, CDR1 is MDHEN and CDR2 SYDVKM. V lost 6 bases to trimming and J lost 4 bases, with 10 bases between them. Full variable domain (missing parts from reference TRBV28 and TRBJ1-5): DVKVTQSSRYLVKRTGEKVFLECVQDMDHENMFWYRQDPGLGLRLIYFSYDVKMKEKGDIPEGYSVSREKKERFSLILESASTNQTSMYLCASRDNFNQPQHFGDGTRLSIL.

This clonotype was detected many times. This CDR3 is CSVVPLVGYTF. DNA for the CDR3: TGCAGCGTTGTTCCCCTAGTTGGCTACACCTTC. The rearrangement joins TRBV29-1 to TRBJ1-2; D remains ambiguous. CDR1 SQVTM and CDR2 ANQGSEA come from the germline V gene. The CDR3 loop spans 11 amino acids. Trimming shortened V by 4 bases and J by 7 bases, and 10 bases separated the two germline ends.

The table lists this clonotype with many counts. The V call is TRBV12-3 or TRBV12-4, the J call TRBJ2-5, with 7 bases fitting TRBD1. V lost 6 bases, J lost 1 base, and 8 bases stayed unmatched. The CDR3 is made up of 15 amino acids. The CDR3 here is CASRAAAGGQETQYF. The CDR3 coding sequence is TGTGCCAGCAGAGCAGCCGCAGGGGGCCAAGAGACCCAGTACTTC.

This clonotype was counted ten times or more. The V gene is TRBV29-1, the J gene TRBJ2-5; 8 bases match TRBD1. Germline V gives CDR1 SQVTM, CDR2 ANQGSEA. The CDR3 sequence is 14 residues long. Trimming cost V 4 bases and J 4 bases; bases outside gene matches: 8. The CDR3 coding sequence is TGCAGCGTTGTGGTCTGGACAGGGTTAGAGACCCAGTACTTC. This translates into CSVVVWTGLETQYF.

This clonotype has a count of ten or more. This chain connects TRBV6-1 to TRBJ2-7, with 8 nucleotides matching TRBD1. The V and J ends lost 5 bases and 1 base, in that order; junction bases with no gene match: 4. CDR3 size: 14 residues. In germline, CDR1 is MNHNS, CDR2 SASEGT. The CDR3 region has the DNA TGTGCCAGCAGTCCCCGACAGGGGTCCTACGAGCAGTACTTC. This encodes CASSPRQGSYEQYF.

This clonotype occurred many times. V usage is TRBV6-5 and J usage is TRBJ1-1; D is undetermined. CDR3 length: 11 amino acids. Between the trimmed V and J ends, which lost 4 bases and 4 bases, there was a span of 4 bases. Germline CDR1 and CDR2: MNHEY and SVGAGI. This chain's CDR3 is CASSSTTEAFF. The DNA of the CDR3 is TGTGCCAGCAGTTCCACCACTGAAGCTTTCTTT.

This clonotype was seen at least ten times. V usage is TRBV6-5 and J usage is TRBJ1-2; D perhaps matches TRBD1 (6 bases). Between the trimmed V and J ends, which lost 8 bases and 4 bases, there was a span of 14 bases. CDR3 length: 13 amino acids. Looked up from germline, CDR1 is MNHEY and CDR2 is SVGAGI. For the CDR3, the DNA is TGTGCCAGCCACAGGGAAGTCACCTATGGCTACACCTTC. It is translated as CASHREVTYGYTF.